This T cell receptor (beta chain) comes out of a study of blood T cell repertoires in COVID-19. Across the study: Italy, Spain and the United States were the sources of the convalescent and acute COVID-19 samples.

This table comes from immunoSEQ multiplex PCR, and its TCRdb copy is limited to in-frame clones, with some not included. The repertoire consists of about 140,000 clones, with about 90% occurring once and the leading ten covering about 10%. CDR3 length: 15 amino acids. J gave up 5 bases and V 3 bases, and 9 bases lay outside the gene matches. The germline CDR1 and CDR2 sequences are SGHAT and FQDESV (reference sequence). This clone showed up just once. The sample consisted of peripheral blood. This TCR was recovered from a man aged 55-75 years with active or convalescent COVID-19. The chain uses TRBV11-1 and TRBJ2-5; TRBD1 matches at 7 bases. This CDR3 reads CASSFVQGRLETQYF. The CDR3 DNA is TGTGCCAGCAGCTTTGTACAGGGGCGACTGGAGACCCAGTACTTC.